The 17 T cell receptor beta chains below were found in one sample sequenced in a study of OX40 agonist ivuxolimab in advanced cancers. Some clones are missing from TCRdb's copy, which holds only in-frame ones; the method was immunoSEQ multiplex PCR. The table lists 42,000 or so clones, roughly 90% of them singletons. The sequencing here drew on CD4+ or CD8+ T cells sorted from blood, taken in a trial of the OX40 agonist ivuxolimab. These receptors were obtained from an adult with an advanced solid tumor such as melanoma, head and neck, liver or kidney cancer.

V and J are TRBV7-2 and TRBJ1-1; unclear D gene. This CDR3 spans 13 amino acids. V was pared by 8 bases and J by 1 base, with 11 bases between. Germline CDR1 and CDR2: SGHTA and FQGNSA. The CDR3 region has the DNA TGTGCCAGCTCCCTTTCCGAGAACACTGAAGCTTTCTTT. It specifies CASSLSENTEAFF.

This clone appeared a few times. V gene TRBV7-2 combines with J gene TRBJ2-2; D is tentatively TRBD1 or TRBD2 (5 bases each). The CDR3 loop spans 16 amino acids. With 5 bases removed from V and 1 base from J, the gap between germline ends came to 14 bases. CDR1 SGHTA and CDR2 FQGNSA come from the germline V gene. The CDR3 nucleotides are TGTGCCAGCAGCGTGTCAGGGAGAAAGAACACCGGGGAGCTGTTTTTT. As protein: CASSVSGRKNTGELFF.

The V call is TRBV7-2, the J call TRBJ2-7, with 7 bases aligning to TRBD1. Germline CDR1 is SGHTA and CDR2 is FQGNSA. With V trimmed by 5 bases and J by 0 bases, 7 bases remained unmatched. CDR3 length: 15 amino acids. CDR3 sequence (DNA): TGTGCCAGCAGCGAGGCCGGGACAGCCTCCTACGAGCAGTACTTC. Its protein product is CASSEAGTASYEQYF.

The gene calls are TRBV7-9 and TRBJ1-2, with D possibly TRBD1 on 5 matching bases. Germline V gene sequence: CDR1 SEHNR, CDR2 FQNEAQ (reference sequence). The CDR3 spans 15 residues. V was cut by 1 base and J by 4 bases, with 13 bases left in between. The CDR3 protein is CASSLDLDNSYGYTF. The CDR3 DNA is TGTGCCAGCAGCTTAGATTTGGACAACTCCTATGGCTACACCTTC.

The chain has TRBV7-9 and TRBJ1-3; 8 bases line up with TRBD1. The CDR3 covers 16 residues. Germline CDR1 is SEHNR and CDR2 is FQNEAQ (reference sequence). V lost 4 bases and J lost 0; bases outside the gene matches: 5. DNA of the CDR3: TGTGCCAGCAGCTCGAGACAGGGGCTCTCTGGAAACACCATATATTTT. It encodes CASSSRQGLSGNTIYF. The full variable domain, in which reference TRBV7-9 and TRBJ1-3 provide the parts outside the CDR3, is DTGVSQNPRHKITKRGQNVTFRCDPISEHNRLYWYRQTLGQGPEFLTYFQNEAQLEKSRLLSDRFSAERPKGSFSTLEIQRTEQGDSAMYLCASSSRQGLSGNTIYFGEGSWLTVV.

This clone has a single count. V gene TRBV6-5 combines with J gene TRBJ1-1; tentatively, D is TRBD1 (5 bases). The CDR3 sequence is 16 residues long. Germline CDR1 is MNHEY and CDR2 is SVGAGI. V was pared by 2 bases and J by 6 bases, with 19 bases between. The DNA for the CDR3 is TGTGCCAGCAGTTACCTGGGACCGCCAGAAGGTGCTGAAGCTTTCTTT. Its translation: CASSYLGPPEGAEAFF.

This clone has a handful of counts. The chain recombines TRBV11-2 with TRBJ2-3, with TRBD1 identical over 7 bases. The germline CDR1 and CDR2 sequences are SGHAT and FQNNGV. The V segment lost 0 bases and the J segment 5 bases; nucleotides outside the gene matches: 8. This CDR3 is built from 16 residues. The CDR3 reads CASSLDLGTVGDTQYF. In nucleotides, the CDR3 is TGTGCCAGCAGCTTAGATCTCGGGACAGTGGGAGATACGCAGTATTTT.

This clone showed up just a few times. The chain is built from TRBV9 and TRBJ1-3; D is unresolved. V lost 0 bases and J lost 2, with 12 bases in between. Germline V gene sequence: CDR1 SGDLS, CDR2 YYNGEE. This CDR3 spans 16 amino acids. The CDR3 nucleotides are TGTGCCAGCAGCGTAGGGAACAGAAGCCCTGGAAACACCATATATTTT. The encoded protein is CASSVGNRSPGNTIYF.

The gene calls are TRBV9 and TRBJ2-5; D not resolved. V was clipped by 0 bases and J by 2 bases, with 11 bases between them. The CDR3 totals 15 residues. Germline CDR1 SGDLS, CDR2 YYNGEE. CDR3 sequence reads: CASSVGGRNQETQYF. CDR3 bases: TGTGCCAGCAGCGTAGGTGGGCGGAATCAAGAGACCCAGTACTTC.

The chain uses TRBV4-3 and TRBJ1-6; 8 bases line up with TRBD1. The CDR3 length is 15 residues. Germline CDR1 reads LGHNA; CDR2 reads YSLEER. J was trimmed by 8 bases and V by 0 bases; bases with no gene match: 3. The CDR3 here is CASSQDDRGDSPLHF. The CDR3 region has the DNA TGCGCCAGCAGCCAAGACGACAGGGGCGATTCACCCCTCCACTTT.

The rearrangement joins TRBV5-8 to TRBJ2-5; a weak D match, TRBD2 (6 bases). Germline lookup yields CDR1 SGHTS and CDR2 YDEGEE. The CDR3 sequence is 13 residues long. V dropped 7 bases and J dropped 2 bases, with 12 bases sitting between them. As DNA, the CDR3 is TGTGCCAGCGGGGGGACTGCACAAGAGACCCAGTACTTC. Its translation: CASGGTAQETQYF.

V gene TRBV7-2 combines with J gene TRBJ2-2; D is possibly TRBD2 (7 bases). The germline V gene encodes CDR1 SGHTA and CDR2 FQGNSA. Trimming pared 7 bases from V and 4 bases from J, leaving 22 bases between. CDR3 size: 17 residues. CDR3 coding DNA: TGTGCCAGCACCCGAGACCCACAGGGAGGGGGCACCGGGGAGCTGTTTTTT. Translation: CASTRDPQGGGTGELFF. The complete variable domain, with remaining parts taken from reference TRBV7-2 and TRBJ2-2, reads GAGVSQSPSNKVTEKGKDVELRCDPISGHTALYWYRQSLGQGLEFLIYFQGNSAPDKSGLPSDRFSAERTGGSVSTLTIQRTQQEDSAVYLCASTRDPQGGGTGELFFGEGSRLTVL.

The chain carries TRBV7-9 and TRBJ1-4; no reliable D call. Germline-derived CDR1 and CDR2 are SEHNR and FQNEAQ (reference sequence). V was shortened by 4 bases and J by 7 bases, with 13 bases between the two germline ends. The length of the CDR3 is 14 residues. The CDR3 DNA sequence: TGTGCCAGCAGCTCAACTCGACGAGGTGAAAAACTGTTTTTT. It is translated as CASSSTRRGEKLFF.

This chain links TRBV5-1 with TRBJ1-1, with 11 positions matching TRBD1. The CDR3 contains 15 residues. V shed 4 bases and J 1 base; nucleotides not matched to a gene: 3. Germline V gene data show CDR1 as SGHRS and CDR2 as YFSETQ. The CDR3 region is CASSRDRGTNTEAFF. The CDR3 DNA follows: TGCGCCAGCAGCCGGGACAGGGGGACGAACACTGAAGCTTTCTTT.

The J gene is TRBJ2-3, the V gene TRBV6-6, with TRBD2 matching 13 bases. CDR1 and CDR2 from the germline V gene are MNHNY and SVGAGI (reference sequence). The CDR3 consists of 15 residues. The J segment lost 1 base and the V segment lost 8 bases, leaving 3 bases of the junction unmatched. CDR3 region: CASGLAGARTDTQYF. The CDR3, as DNA: TGTGCCAGCGGACTAGCGGGGGCCCGCACAGATACGCAGTATTTT.

Concerning this clone itself: One end of the junction does not line up with germline, which may come from a read error. J is TRBJ2-2 and V is TRBV7-7; the match to TRBD1 covers 7 bases. This CDR3 contains 14 residues. Germline CDR1 SSHAT, CDR2 FNYEAQ (reference sequence). In nucleotides, the CDR3 is TGTGCTAGCAGCCAAGACAGGGACACCGGGGAGCTGTTTTTT. This codes for CASSQDRDTGELFF.

This chain joins TRBV9 and TRBJ1-3; weak D call: TRBD1 (5 bases). The CDR3 runs to 17 residues. The germline V and J ends were trimmed by 4 bases and 2 bases, with 19 bases remaining between them. The germline V gene has CDR1 SGDLS and CDR2 YYNGEE. The CDR3 is CASSRDGGTGAGNTIYF. The CDR3 DNA is TGTGCCAGCAGCCGAGACGGGGGGACTGGCGCTGGAAACACCATATATTTT.